This T cell receptor (beta chain) was retrieved from a study of blood T cell repertoires in COVID-19 (dated by TCRdb to about 2020). Regarding the research as a whole: Samples from collaborators originated in the United States, Italy and Spain and spanned both the acute and convalescent phases of COVID-19. Nearly every sample came with metadata listing a de-identified subject ID, COVID-19 status, age in years and sex. Subjects who had been exposed to COVID-19, were actively infected with it, or had recovered from it provided the deeply sampled blood TCRbeta repertoires that made up the dataset. The prospective study material was composed of cDNA or gDNA derived from T cells, B-cell-depleted T cells, or PBMCs. A freely available public database, intended as a resource for researchers studying the immune response to SARS-CoV-2, is where the repertoires were released. The samples were drawn from two sources: the first 160 participants of the ongoing ImmuneRACE study, and some 1,300 subjects contributed by 6 global collaborators. Where available, HLA class I and class II types were obtained from metadata supplied by the sample provider rather than from assay-based typing.

The V and J ends are trimmed by 3 bases and 7 bases, leaving 10 bases between them. Reading the germline V gene gives CDR1 SGDLS and CDR2 YYNGEE. The CDR3 covers 13 residues, taking in both the cysteine and the phenylalanine. Just CDR3 DNA is preserved here, 39 bases in frame from base 1. TCRbeta CDR3 regions were amplified from genomic DNA by means of the immunoSEQ Assay, a bias-controlled multiplex PCR. Processing in the source paper ran as follows. The number of nucleated cells in each sample was estimated by amplification of reference gene primers within the assay. To quantify the absolute abundance of each unique TCRbeta CDR3 rearrangement, sequence reads were collapsed and filtered. Productive Simpson clonality was computed per sample as the square root of Simpson's diversity index over productive rearrangements. TCRdb retrieved this table from immuneACCESS and kept in-frame rearrangements only. Not all clones are present; in checked studies, unresolved V genes account for under half, and no reason is known for the remainder. V and J calls and clone size are as listed in that table; D and trimming were resolved from the DNA. For this sample there are 120,000 to 150,000 clones; roughly 82% appear just once. 4.8% of the sample is taken by the ten largest.

The collaborating institutions used their own protocols to collect whole blood in K2EDTA tubes. Collaborator samples were shipped for TCRbeta analysis as frozen whole blood, isolated PBMCs, or DNA extracted from either sample type. As for this clone: The target of this receptor is not known. No base quality values were provided; no much bigger clone lies one nucleotide off.

On the study overall, not on this receptor specifically: The quantity of clinical and demographic metadata differed by source and by participant and was supplied without curation.

The sequencing input was peripheral blood. The TCR was taken from a human donor in a cohort sampled during active COVID-19. The rearranged chain carries TRBV9 and TRBJ1-4; the D gene lacks a confident call. The encoded CDR3 is CASSAGNSEKLFF. The DNA sequence is as follows: TGTGCCAGCAGCGCGGGAAACAGTGAAAAACTGTTTTTT.